This TCR beta chain comes out of a study of CD8+ T cells in alopecia areata. Whole-study context: Severity of treated patients was scored by affected scalp percentage.

This CDR3 comprises 18 residues. J was trimmed by 1 base and V by 2 bases; bases with no gene match: 10. Reverse transcribed after extraction, RNA yielded cDNA as the sequencing template. The data were produced by immunoSEQ multiplex PCR, yet TCRdb's version contains in-frame clones alone and is incomplete. The repertoire has 95,000 to 100,000 clones, 61% of them found once; the top ten carry around 15%. Described treatment: oral pan-JAK inhibitor, 5-10 mg twice daily. Punch biopsies of lesional scalp, plus peripheral blood, were taken from alopecia areata patients. This clone showed up just a few times.

The receptor was isolated from a human donor with alopecia areata. Sequenced material: CD8+ T cells sorted from blood, taken at week 4, from a patient treated with tofacitinib. The chain has TRBV23-1 and TRBJ2-3, with 9 bases fitting TRBD2. TRBV23-1 is an ORF, with its function uncertain. CDR3 amino acids: CASSQTVPGLAGTDTQYF. In nucleotides, the CDR3 is TGCGCCAGCAGTCAAACCGTACCGGGACTAGCCGGCACAGATACGCAGTATTTT.